Sequencing of this T cell receptor beta chain was carried out in a study of glioma-infiltrating T cells after dendritic cell vaccination. Study overall: Autologous tumor lysate-pulsed dendritic cell vaccination was given between the early 2000s and the early 2010s. Dendritic cell vaccine was injected intradermally three times, biweekly.

Germline V CDR1 and CDR2: MNHEY, SMNVEV (reference sequence). The CDR3 contains 15 residues. Trimming removed 5 bases from V and 3 bases from J; junction bases left unmatched: 6. Time point of the sample: after dendritic cell vaccination, including at tumor progression/relapse. Blood PBMC samples: pre-vaccination, two weeks post third vaccination, and at tumor progression. Up to 2 ug genomic DNA was used for TCRB CDR3 amplification. The table came from immunoSEQ multiplex PCR; TCRdb's copy has only in-frame clones and leaves some out. The table records around 78,000 clones, around 86% of them present only once.

This specimen was blood, taken after dendritic cell vaccination. This receptor was obtained from a human donor with glioblastoma. J is TRBJ2-1 and V is TRBV27; the match to TRBD1 covers 8 bases. This CDR3 is CASSPGTGLYNEQFF. The CDR3 nucleotides are TGTGCCAGCAGTCCCGGGACAGGACTCTACAATGAGCAGTTCTTC.